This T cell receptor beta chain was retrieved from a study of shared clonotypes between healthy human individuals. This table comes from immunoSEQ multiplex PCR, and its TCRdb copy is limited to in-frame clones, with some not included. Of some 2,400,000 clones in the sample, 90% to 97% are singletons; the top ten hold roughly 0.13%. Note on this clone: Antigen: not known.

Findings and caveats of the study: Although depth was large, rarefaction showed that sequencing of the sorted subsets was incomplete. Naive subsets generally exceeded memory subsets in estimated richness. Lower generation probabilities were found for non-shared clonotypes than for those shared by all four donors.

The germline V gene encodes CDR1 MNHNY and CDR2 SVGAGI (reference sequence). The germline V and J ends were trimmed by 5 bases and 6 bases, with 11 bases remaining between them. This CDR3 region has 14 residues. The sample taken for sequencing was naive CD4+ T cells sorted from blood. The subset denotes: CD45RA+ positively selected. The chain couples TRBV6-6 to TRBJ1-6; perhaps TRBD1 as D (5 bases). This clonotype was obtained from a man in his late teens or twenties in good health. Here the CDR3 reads CASSPLGPNSPLHF. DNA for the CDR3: TGTGCCAGCAGTCCCCTGGGGCCTAATTCACCCCTCCACTTT.